This TCR beta chain comes out of a study of monozygotic twins with inflammatory bowel disease. Study-level results: It was observed that concordant and discordant twins did not differ in repertoire similarity, possibly given limited power. On the inverse Simpson index, IBD patients scored lower for TCRbeta diversity than healthy co-twins.

Note on this clonotype: Antigen: not known.

Added by template switching were UMIs that each held a 6-nucleotide sample barcode. TCRdb reprocessed the 5' RACE reads, keeping one entry per CDR3 protein, no DNA. The sample data list more than 350,000 distinct CDR3 sequences. From whole blood, total RNA was isolated without any sorting of T cells. This CDR3 has 15 amino acids. Germline CDR1 is SGHRS and CDR2 is YFSETQ. The TCR sequence derives from a human donor with ulcerative colitis or Crohn's disease, or a healthy co-twin of an affected twin (not recorded which). Sequences were obtained from blood. The chain carries TRBV5-1 and TRBJ2-3; with no DNA, the TCRdb D assignment of TRBD1 cannot be verified. CDR3 region: CASSLAMEGADTQYF.